The 27 T cell receptor beta chains below come from one sample, sequenced in a study of sequential checkpoint blockade in melanoma. Only in-frame clones appear in the TCRdb table, and some are missing; sequencing was by immunoSEQ multiplex PCR. Of under 8,500 clones detected, around 82% appear once; the ten largest clones hold almost 7.5%. Described treatment: randomized to nivolumab then ipilimumab (arm A) or the reverse (arm B). Material: CD8+ T cells sorted from blood (inferred from file names), obtained from a patient given nivolumab and ipilimumab in sequence. Receptors were obtained from a human donor with melanoma.

In its sample, this clone is medium-sized. The chain combines TRBV19 with TRBJ2-2; 9 bases line up with TRBD2. Trimming cost V 5 bases and J 4 bases; bases outside gene matches: 5. There are 15 residues in the CDR3. Germline V gene lookup returns CDR1 LNHDA and CDR2 SQIVND (reference sequence). The CDR3 DNA is TGTGCCAGTAGTGTGACTAGCGGTAGCACCGGGGAGCTGTTTTTT. It encodes CASSVTSGSTGELFF.

The chain carries TRBV7-9 and TRBJ2-7; D perhaps matches TRBD2 (5 bases). V lost 4 bases and J lost 1, with 17 bases in between. The CDR3 length is 16 residues. Germline lookup yields CDR1 SEHNR and CDR2 FQNEAQ (reference sequence). CDR3: CASSSRGGRNSYEQYF. CDR3 in DNA: TGTGCCAGCAGCTCCCGAGGCGGGCGAAATTCCTACGAGCAGTACTTC.

This chain links TRBV7-2 with TRBJ2-7, with 10 bases that match TRBD1. CDR1 is SGHTA and CDR2 is FQGNSA in the germline V gene. The CDR3 length is 15 residues. V shed 4 bases and J 3 bases; nucleotides not matched to a gene: 6. CDR3 sequence: CASSYRDRGVYEQYF. CDR3 sequence (DNA): TGTGCCAGCAGCTACCGGGACAGGGGTGTCTACGAGCAGTACTTC.

This clone was seen once. The chain couples TRBV7-9 to TRBJ1-4; 7 nucleotides line up with TRBD1. Unmatched junction bases numbered 2, after V lost 3 bases and J lost 10 bases. Germline CDR1 is SEHNR and CDR2 is FQNEAQ (reference sequence). The CDR3 is made up of 12 amino acids. The DNA for the CDR3 is TGTGCCAGCAGCTTTCCAGGGGGAAAACTGTTTTTT. As protein: CASSFPGGKLFF.

The chain carries TRBV9 and TRBJ2-1; TRBD2 might be the D (5 bases). Trimming pared 3 bases from V and 6 bases from J, leaving 13 bases between. CDR1 is SGDLS and CDR2 is YYNGEE in the germline V gene. This CDR3 is 14 amino acids long. CDR3 coding DNA: TGTGCCAGCAGCGCAGACGGACTTACCAATGAGCAGTTCTTC. This gives the protein CASSADGLTNEQFF.

The chain recombines TRBV27 with TRBJ2-7, with TRBD2 as a possible D gene (6 bases). Trimming pared 4 bases from V and 2 bases from J, leaving 12 bases between. CDR3 length: 14 amino acids. Germline-derived CDR1 and CDR2 are MNHEY and SMNVEV (reference sequence). The CDR3: CASSSLGEAYEQYF. The CDR3 nucleotides read TGTGCCAGCAGTTCCCTCGGGGAGGCCTACGAGCAGTACTTC.

The chain combines TRBV7-6 with TRBJ2-7; D might be TRBD2 (7 bases). The CDR3 has 14 residues. The V and J ends lost 5 bases and 1 base respectively, with 12 bases between them. The germline gives CDR1 SGHVS, CDR2 FNYEAQ. CDR3 sequence reads: CASSLGGRSYEQYF. The CDR3 DNA reads as TGTGCCAGCAGCCTCGGGGGGCGGTCCTACGAGCAGTACTTC.

There are a few counts of this clone. A junction boundary mismatches the germline segment, possibly from a read error. The rearrangement uses TRBV7-6 and TRBJ1-1, with no clear D. This CDR3 has 14 amino acids. Germline values: CDR1 SGHVS, CDR2 FNYEAQ. The CDR3 DNA reads TGTGCCAGCAGCTTAGGACCGCGAGGTACCCTTTGGAGCTTT. Translating it yields CASSLGPRGTLWSF.

Notes on this clone: A read error may account for a junction end that differs from germline. The sample contains more than one DNA sequence encoding this CDR3. This sequence joins TRBV4-1 and TRBJ2-7; 8 nucleotides match TRBD1. The CDR3 has 13 amino acids. In germline, CDR1 is MGHRA, CDR2 YSYEKL. CDR3: CASSQGATYEQYF. CDR3 DNA: TGTGCCAGCAGCCAGGGGGCTACCTACGAGCAGTACTTC.

This clone appeared once. V is TRBV28 and J is TRBJ1-2; 7 nucleotides match TRBD1. Germline lookup yields CDR1 MDHEN and CDR2 SYDVKM. The CDR3 totals 14 residues. The V and J ends lost 6 bases and 4 bases, in that order; junction bases with no gene match: 8. CDR3 amino acids: CASSSNRGVYGYTF. The CDR3, as DNA: TGTGCCAGCAGCTCCAACAGGGGTGTCTATGGCTACACCTTC.

The chain is built from TRBV27 and TRBJ1-5; TRBD1 matches at 7 bases. After removal of 8 bases from V and 0 bases from J, the junction contained 4 bases not matched to a gene. This CDR3 is 14 amino acids long. Germline CDR1 MNHEY, CDR2 SMNVEV (reference sequence). CDR3 region: CASSTGISNQPQHF. CDR3 nucleotide sequence: TGTGCCAGCTCGACAGGGATTAGCAATCAGCCCCAGCATTTT.

The chain joins TRBV5-4 to TRBJ1-4; tentative D call: TRBD1 (6 bases). V lost 2 bases and J lost 6, with 17 bases in between. CDR3 length equals 16 residues. Germline CDR1 and CDR2: SGHNT and YYREEE (reference sequence). CDR3 bases: TGTGCCAGCAGCTTCGCTCCCAGGGGTTTGGATGAAAAACTGTTTTTT. This sequence encodes CASSFAPRGLDEKLFF.

This clone turned up a few times. The V and J genes are TRBV6-5 and TRBJ1-1; TRBD1 aligns across 11 bases. CDR3 length equals 14 residues. V gave up 2 bases and J gave up 6 bases; unmatched junction bases: 2. From germline, CDR1 is MNHEY and CDR2 SVGAGI. The CDR3 nucleotides are TGTGCCAGCAGTTACGGACAGGGGGCGGCTGAAGCTTTCTTT. Amino acids: CASSYGQGAAEAFF.

The chain combines TRBV6-5 with TRBJ2-7, with 11 bases identical to TRBD2. Trimming cost V 2 bases and J 3 bases; bases outside gene matches: 6. CDR3 length: 16 amino acids. Germline CDR1 is MNHEY and CDR2 is SVGAGI. The CDR3 sequence: CASSYHLAGGDYEQYF. The CDR3 region has the DNA TGTGCCAGCAGTTACCACCTAGCGGGAGGCGACTACGAGCAGTACTTC.

This chain uses TRBV7-8 with TRBJ1-5, with 11 bases matching TRBD1. V lost 5 bases and J lost 6; bases outside the gene matches: 6. Per the germline V gene, CDR1 is SGHVS and CDR2 is FQNEAQ. This CDR3 region has 15 residues. This CDR3 reads CASSPGQGAAQPQHF. CDR3 nucleotides: TGTGCCAGCAGCCCAGGACAGGGGGCGGCTCAGCCCCAGCATTTT.

The V gene is TRBV4-2, the J gene TRBJ2-7, with TRBD1 identical over 9 bases. Germline lookup yields CDR1 LGHNA and CDR2 YNFKEQ. Trimming took 4 bases from V and 4 from J; bases not matched to a gene: 8. The CDR3 runs 15 residues. CDR3: CASSPSTGQGYEQYF. The CDR3 coding sequence is TGTGCCAGCAGCCCAAGTACGGGACAGGGATACGAGCAGTACTTC.

The J gene is TRBJ1-5, the V gene TRBV27; tentatively, D is TRBD1 (6 bases). V was pared by 3 bases and J by 2 bases, with 17 bases between. CDR3 size: 17 residues. Germline loops: CDR1 MNHEY, CDR2 SMNVEV (reference sequence). CDR3 sequence: CASSFIGGGKGNQPQHF. The CDR3 bases are TGTGCCAGCAGTTTCATAGGTGGGGGCAAAGGCAATCAGCCCCAGCATTTT.

This clone was seen once. The V call is TRBV7-9, the J call TRBJ1-6; D perhaps matches TRBD1 (5 bases). This CDR3 region has 14 residues. V was trimmed by 2 bases and J by 11 bases, leaving 13 bases between them. In germline, CDR1 is SEHNR, CDR2 FQNEAQ (reference sequence). The CDR3 sequence is CASSLIGVGTPLHF. DNA of the CDR3: TGTGCCAGCAGCTTAATAGGGGTCGGCACACCCCTCCACTTT.

CDR3 bases: TGTGCCAGCAGTGGAGACAGCTACGAGCAGTACTTC. This encodes CASSGDSYEQYF. The chain has TRBV6-1 and TRBJ2-7; D possibly corresponds to TRBD1 (5 bases). The V end was cut by 4 bases, the J end by 3 bases, with 7 bases between. The CDR3 has 12 residues. Germline assignment: CDR1 MNHNS and CDR2 SASEGT.

The chain recombines TRBV7-9 with TRBJ2-3, with D unclear. The CDR3 totals 14 residues. Germline V CDR1 and CDR2: SEHNR, FQNEAQ (reference sequence). Between the trimmed V and J ends, which lost 1 base and 6 bases, there was a span of 11 bases. CDR3 region: CASSLDSPVDTQYF. CDR3 DNA: TGTGCCAGCAGCTTAGACTCCCCCGTGGATACGCAGTATTTT.

The chain is built from TRBV27 and TRBJ2-1, with 11 bases that match TRBD2. V shed 5 bases and J 4 bases; nucleotides not matched to a gene: 7. Germline values: CDR1 MNHEY, CDR2 SMNVEV (reference sequence). The CDR3 has 16 amino acids. The CDR3 spells CASSGIAGGPYNEQFF. CDR3 bases: TGTGCCAGCAGTGGAATAGCGGGAGGGCCTTACAATGAGCAGTTCTTC.

In its sample, this clone was seen a few times. The CDR3 DNA follows: TGTGCCAGCAGCGTAGCCGGAGCTAATGAAAAACTGTTTTTT. Its protein product is CASSVAGANEKLFF. V gene TRBV9 combines with J gene TRBJ1-4, with D unresolved. Germline V gene sequence: CDR1 SGDLS, CDR2 YYNGEE. The CDR3 has 14 amino acids. The germline V and J ends were trimmed by 0 bases and 3 bases, with 6 bases remaining between them.

This clone occurred once. V is TRBV9 and J is TRBJ2-5, with D possibly being TRBD2 (5 bases). Germline CDR1 SGDLS, CDR2 YYNGEE. There are 10 residues in the CDR3. With 6 bases removed from V and 5 bases from J, the gap between germline ends came to 5 bases. The CDR3 nucleotides are TGTGCCAGCACGGGGGAGACCCAGTACTTC. Amino acid sequence: CASTGETQYF.

The genes are TRBV28 and TRBJ2-1, with TRBD2 matching over 14 bases. The junction had 4 bases not matched to a gene; V was cut back by 6 bases and J by 6 bases. Germline CDR1 is MDHEN and CDR2 is SYDVKM. The CDR3 length is 15 residues. In DNA, the CDR3 is TGTGCCAGCAGCCCGGGACTAGCGGGAGTCAATGAGCAGTTCTTC. This encodes CASSPGLAGVNEQFF.

This clone was seen a single time. The chain carries TRBV2 and TRBJ2-3, with D maybe TRBD1 (5 bases). The CDR3 totals 14 residues. V was shortened by 8 bases and J by 3 bases, with 15 bases between the two germline ends. The germline CDR1 and CDR2 sequences are SNHLY and FYNNEI. Here the CDR3 reads CASAEEGVTDTQYF. CDR3 nucleotides: TGTGCCAGCGCCGAAGAAGGGGTTACAGATACGCAGTATTTT.

The V gene is TRBV30, the J gene TRBJ1-3, with a tentative D call TRBD1 (5 bases). Germline V gives CDR1 GTSNPN, CDR2 SVGIG (reference sequence). This CDR3 has 13 residues. V was trimmed by 2 bases and J by 4 bases, leaving 9 bases between them. As DNA, the CDR3 is TGTGCCTGGAGTCCAGGGCGGGGAAACACCATATATTTT. Translating it yields CAWSPGRGNTIYF.

The chain is built from TRBV9 and TRBJ2-1; TRBD2 agrees at 7 bases. Unmatched junction bases numbered 5, after V lost 0 bases and J lost 5 bases. The CDR3 has 15 residues. From germline, CDR1 is SGDLS and CDR2 YYNGEE. In DNA form, the CDR3 reads TGTGCCAGCAGCGTAGACGGGAGGCCTAACAATGAGCAGTTCTTC. Translation: CASSVDGRPNNEQFF.